This is a list of T cell receptor beta chains from one sample in a study of technical replicates of blood from a few donors. This table comes from immunoSEQ multiplex PCR, and its TCRdb copy is limited to in-frame clones, with some not included. The data show more than 60,000 clones, approximately 87% seen once. The sequenced sample consisted of PBMCs. Every receptor here comes from a human donor in good health. Some clones in this sample may be carry-over from other donors' samples. CDR3s include the opening cysteine and the closing phenylalanine or tryptophan. Each record gives: CDR3 DNA, CDR3 protein, clone size, V gene, J gene, D gene. A D gene is named only where the DNA matches it firmly. Size tells how often a clone was seen (once, few, many) or the class of an expanded clone, and some rows leave it out.

cdr3_nt: TGTGCCAGCAGCTTTCGGGAGTTCGGCATTCAGTACTTC
cdr3_aa: CASSFREFGIQYF
clone_size: once
v_call: TRBV7-2
j_call: TRBJ2-4
d_call: NA

cdr3_nt: TGTGCCAGCAGCTCCCGTGGGGGGGTTAGGAATGAGCAGTTCTTC
cdr3_aa: CASSSRGGVRNEQFF
clone_size: NA
v_call: TRBV5-8
j_call: TRBJ2-1
d_call: TRBD2

cdr3_nt: TGTGCCAGCAGTGGAATGACCGGACTAGCGGGAGACCGGAAGTACTTC
cdr3_aa: CASSGMTGLAGDRKYF
clone_size: NA
v_call: TRBV2
j_call: TRBJ2-7
d_call: TRBD2

cdr3_nt: TGTGCCAGCAGACTTTCCGGGACAGGGACCCAGTACTTC
cdr3_aa: CASRLSGTGTQYF
clone_size: NA
v_call: TRBV2
j_call: TRBJ2-5
d_call: TRBD1

cdr3_nt: TGCGCCACCGTACCAGGGCTAAGGTCACCCCTCCACTTT
cdr3_aa: CATVPGLRSPLHF
clone_size: NA
v_call: TRBV10-2
j_call: TRBJ1-6
d_call: NA

cdr3_nt: TGCGCCAGCAGCTATACTAGGACAGGGGGCAATTCCGGGGAGCTGTTTTTT
cdr3_aa: CASSYTRTGGNSGELFF
clone_size: many
v_call: TRBV5-1
j_call: TRBJ2-2
d_call: TRBD1

cdr3_nt: TGTGCCAGTAGTAAACGGGGAAGTGGAGGCTACACCTTC
cdr3_aa: CASSKRGSGGYTF
clone_size: NA
v_call: TRBV19
j_call: TRBJ1-2
d_call: NA

cdr3_nt: TGTGCCAGCAGTTTATACCTAGCGGGAAAAGAGACCCAGTACTTC
cdr3_aa: CASSLYLAGKETQYF
clone_size: NA
v_call: TRBV27
j_call: TRBJ2-5
d_call: TRBD2

cdr3_nt: TGTGCCAGCAGCACAGCGGGGGGGAAGTCCTACGAGCAGTACTTC
cdr3_aa: CASSTAGGKSYEQYF
clone_size: NA
v_call: TRBV7-2
j_call: TRBJ2-7
d_call: TRBD2

cdr3_nt: TGTGCCAGCAATCACGAGAACTCCTACGAGCAGTACTTC
cdr3_aa: CASNHENSYEQYF
clone_size: NA
v_call: TRBV6-5
j_call: TRBJ2-7
d_call: NA

cdr3_nt: TGTGCCACCAGCAGAGAGGACAGGAGGGGCTACACCTTC
cdr3_aa: CATSREDRRGYTF
clone_size: NA
v_call: TRBV15
j_call: TRBJ1-2
d_call: TRBD1

cdr3_nt: TGCGCCAGCAGCCAAGAGGCAGACAGCTTCTACAATGAGCAGTTCTTC
cdr3_aa: CASSQEADSFYNEQFF
clone_size: few
v_call: TRBV4-3
j_call: TRBJ2-1
d_call: NA

cdr3_nt: TGTGCCAGCAGCGAGTTTAGGGGGCTTGGTAATTCACCCCTCCACTTT
cdr3_aa: CASSEFRGLGNSPLHF
clone_size: NA
v_call: TRBV2
j_call: TRBJ1-6
d_call: TRBD1

cdr3_nt: TGTGCCAGCAGCTTTTCACAGAACACTGAAGCTTTCTTT
cdr3_aa: CASSFSQNTEAFF
clone_size: NA
v_call: TRBV7-2
j_call: TRBJ1-1
d_call: NA

cdr3_nt: TGTGCCAGCAGCTTCCCGGGAGGTGGTCTGGATGGCTACACCTTC
cdr3_aa: CASSFPGGGLDGYTF
clone_size: NA
v_call: TRBV5-4
j_call: TRBJ1-2
d_call: NA

cdr3_nt: TGTGCCAGTAACCCCGGACAGGGAGCTTGGTATGGCTACACCTTC
cdr3_aa: CASNPGQGAWYGYTF
clone_size: NA
v_call: TRBV19
j_call: TRBJ1-2
d_call: TRBD1

cdr3_nt: TGTGCCAGCAGCTTGACAGGGGGCACAGATACGCAGTATTTT
cdr3_aa: CASSLTGGTDTQYF
clone_size: NA
v_call: TRBV6-4
j_call: TRBJ2-3
d_call: TRBD1

cdr3_nt: TGTGCCAGCACCGCCGTAGGACAGGGGGGTGTTATTTATGGCTACACCTTC
cdr3_aa: CASTAVGQGGVIYGYTF
clone_size: NA
v_call: TRBV27
j_call: TRBJ1-2
d_call: TRBD1

cdr3_nt: TGTGCCAGCAGTGAAGTTGGGGGGGGGCCCTACGAGCAGTACTTC
cdr3_aa: CASSEVGGGPYEQYF
clone_size: few
v_call: TRBV6-1
j_call: TRBJ2-7
d_call: NA

cdr3_nt: TGTGCCAGAAATCCAGGGGCCAGAGGTAGTGGCTACACCTTC
cdr3_aa: CARNPGARGSGYTF
clone_size: NA
v_call: TRBV5-3
j_call: TRBJ1-2
d_call: NA

cdr3_nt: TGCGCCAGCAGCTTGTACGGGGGGGCTGGGGAGCAGTTCTTC
cdr3_aa: CASSLYGGAGEQFF
clone_size: NA
v_call: TRBV5-1
j_call: TRBJ2-1
d_call: TRBD2

cdr3_nt: TGCAGCGTTGGTAGCGGGGTAGCGGGAACACCGTACTTC
cdr3_aa: CSVGSGVAGTPYF
clone_size: NA
v_call: TRBV29-1
j_call: TRBJ2-5
d_call: TRBD2

cdr3_nt: TGTGCCAGCAGCTCCGGACAGGTGAACACTGAAGCTTTCTTT
cdr3_aa: CASSSGQVNTEAFF
clone_size: few
v_call: TRBV5-6
j_call: TRBJ1-1
d_call: TRBD1

cdr3_nt: TGTGCCAGTAGTATTATGGGGGCGGCCCAAGAGACCCAGTACTTC
cdr3_aa: CASSIMGAAQETQYF
clone_size: NA
v_call: TRBV19
j_call: TRBJ2-5
d_call: NA

cdr3_nt: TGTGCCAGCTCCCGGGGGGCCGGCAATCAGCCCCAGCATTTT
cdr3_aa: CASSRGAGNQPQHF
clone_size: few
v_call: TRBV2
j_call: TRBJ1-5
d_call: NA

cdr3_nt: TGTGCCAGCAGTTACCAGCGGGACTCCTACGAGCAGTACTTC
cdr3_aa: CASSYQRDSYEQYF
clone_size: NA
v_call: TRBV6-5
j_call: TRBJ2-7
d_call: TRBD2

cdr3_nt: TGCGCCAGCAGCCCGGCCCGGCAGGACACCCCGACCAAAAACATTCAGTACTTC
cdr3_aa: CASSPARQDTPTKNIQYF
clone_size: NA
v_call: TRBV5-1
j_call: TRBJ2-4
d_call: NA

cdr3_nt: TGTGCCAGCAGCTTAGAGGGGAGGGCTCAGACCCAGTACTTC
cdr3_aa: CASSLEGRAQTQYF
clone_size: NA
v_call: TRBV13
j_call: TRBJ2-5
d_call: TRBD2

cdr3_nt: TGTGCCAGCAGCCGACCGGGACAGGGGCCGCCGGGTGGCTATGGCTACACCTTC
cdr3_aa: CASSRPGQGPPGGYGYTF
clone_size: NA
v_call: TRBV7-9
j_call: TRBJ1-2
d_call: TRBD1

cdr3_nt: TGTGCCAGCAGAGATACAGGGGACGAGCAGTACTTC
cdr3_aa: CASRDTGDEQYF
clone_size: NA
v_call: TRBV7-9
j_call: TRBJ2-7
d_call: TRBD1

cdr3_nt: TGTGCCAGCAGCACAGGACGGACTAGCGAGGATGAGCAGTTCTTC
cdr3_aa: CASSTGRTSEDEQFF
clone_size: once
v_call: TRBV9
j_call: TRBJ2-1
d_call: TRBD2

cdr3_nt: TGTGCCAGCAGTTCTCGGACAGGGGGTAGTAAGCCCCAGCATTTT
cdr3_aa: CASSSRTGGSKPQHF
clone_size: NA
v_call: TRBV6-5
j_call: TRBJ1-5
d_call: TRBD1

cdr3_nt: TGTGCCATCAGTGGGGACAGAAACTACGAGCAGTACTTC
cdr3_aa: CAISGDRNYEQYF
clone_size: NA
v_call: TRBV10-3
j_call: TRBJ2-7
d_call: TRBD1

cdr3_nt: TGTGCCAGCAGTTTAACAACCCCGGACAGGGATAATGAAAAACTGTTTTTT
cdr3_aa: CASSLTTPDRDNEKLFF
clone_size: NA
v_call: TRBV27
j_call: TRBJ1-4
d_call: TRBD1

cdr3_nt: TGTGCCAGTAGTATCTGGGGCCAGGGGGCGGACGAGCAGTACTTC
cdr3_aa: CASSIWGQGADEQYF
clone_size: NA
v_call: TRBV19
j_call: TRBJ2-7
d_call: TRBD1

cdr3_nt: TGTGCCAGCACGGTCCTAGGTGTGGGAGCTAACTATGGCTACACCTTC
cdr3_aa: CASTVLGVGANYGYTF
clone_size: NA
v_call: TRBV5-6
j_call: TRBJ1-2
d_call: NA

cdr3_nt: TGTGCCAGTAGCCGGCCGTGGGCAGCTTTCTTT
cdr3_aa: CASSRPWAAFF
clone_size: few
v_call: TRBV19
j_call: TRBJ1-1
d_call: NA

cdr3_nt: TGTGCCAGCAAAAACAGGAGACACAATGAGCAGTTCTTC
cdr3_aa: CASKNRRHNEQFF
clone_size: NA
v_call: TRBV6-6
j_call: TRBJ2-1
d_call: NA

cdr3_nt: TGCGCCAGCAGCCAAGATTTGCAGGGGCTCTCTGGAAACACCATATATTTT
cdr3_aa: CASSQDLQGLSGNTIYF
clone_size: NA
v_call: TRBV4-1
j_call: TRBJ1-3
d_call: NA

cdr3_nt: TGCAGCGCTGGACAGTCCGGCTATGGAAACACCATATATTTT
cdr3_aa: CSAGQSGYGNTIYF
clone_size: NA
v_call: TRBV29-1
j_call: TRBJ1-3
d_call: NA

cdr3_nt: TGTGCCAGCAGCGTAGGACTAGCGGGAGCTGATGAGCAGTTCTTC
cdr3_aa: CASSVGLAGADEQFF
clone_size: NA
v_call: TRBV7-7
j_call: TRBJ2-1
d_call: TRBD2

cdr3_nt: TGCGCCAGCAGCTCGACAGGATACACTGAAGCTTTCTTT
cdr3_aa: CASSSTGYTEAFF
clone_size: NA
v_call: TRBV5-1
j_call: TRBJ1-1
d_call: NA

cdr3_nt: TGTGCCTGGAGTGTGGTCGGGGGGCCTTTCGACACTGAAGCTTTCTTT
cdr3_aa: CAWSVVGGPFDTEAFF
clone_size: few
v_call: TRBV30
j_call: TRBJ1-1
d_call: NA

cdr3_nt: TGTGCCAGCAGCGTAGCAGAGACTGGGAATTCACCCCTCCACTTT
cdr3_aa: CASSVAETGNSPLHF
clone_size: NA
v_call: TRBV9
j_call: TRBJ1-6
d_call: NA

cdr3_nt: TGTGCCAGCAGTTACGCCCCCGCGGTGGAGACCCAGTACTTC
cdr3_aa: CASSYAPAVETQYF
clone_size: NA
v_call: TRBV6-5
j_call: TRBJ2-5
d_call: NA

cdr3_nt: TGTGCCATCAGTGATGGGGCCAGCGTGGAGGAGACCCAGTACTTC
cdr3_aa: CAISDGASVEETQYF
clone_size: NA
v_call: TRBV10-3
j_call: TRBJ2-5
d_call: NA

cdr3_nt: TGTGCCTGGAGTGTCGGGGGAGTGTACGAGCAGTACTTC
cdr3_aa: CAWSVGGVYEQYF
clone_size: once
v_call: TRBV30
j_call: TRBJ2-7
d_call: NA

cdr3_nt: TGTGCCAGCAGCCCAAGGTGGAGGGCGGAGCAGTACTTC
cdr3_aa: CASSPRWRAEQYF
clone_size: NA
v_call: TRBV21-1
j_call: TRBJ2-7
d_call: NA

cdr3_nt: TGTGCCAGCAGTTACGGGGGGGCCAACTATGGCTACACCTTC
cdr3_aa: CASSYGGANYGYTF
clone_size: NA
v_call: TRBV6-5
j_call: TRBJ1-2
d_call: NA

cdr3_nt: TGTGCCAGCAGCTTAGGCCACCAGGGCGCGGGGTATGGCTACACCTTC
cdr3_aa: CASSLGHQGAGYGYTF
clone_size: NA
v_call: TRBV7-6
j_call: TRBJ1-2
d_call: NA

cdr3_nt: TGTGCCAGCAGCCAGACAGCAGGCTCCTCTTTCTTT
cdr3_aa: CASSQTAGSSFF
clone_size: NA
v_call: TRBV7-9
j_call: TRBJ1-1
d_call: NA

cdr3_nt: TGTGCCAGCAGCCAGGACAGCCAGAACTTTGGCTACACCTTC
cdr3_aa: CASSQDSQNFGYTF
clone_size: NA
v_call: TRBV7-6
j_call: TRBJ1-2
d_call: NA

cdr3_nt: TGTGCCATCAGTGGGGGACAGGGGAGCTACACCTTC
cdr3_aa: CAISGGQGSYTF
clone_size: NA
v_call: TRBV10-3
j_call: TRBJ1-2
d_call: TRBD1